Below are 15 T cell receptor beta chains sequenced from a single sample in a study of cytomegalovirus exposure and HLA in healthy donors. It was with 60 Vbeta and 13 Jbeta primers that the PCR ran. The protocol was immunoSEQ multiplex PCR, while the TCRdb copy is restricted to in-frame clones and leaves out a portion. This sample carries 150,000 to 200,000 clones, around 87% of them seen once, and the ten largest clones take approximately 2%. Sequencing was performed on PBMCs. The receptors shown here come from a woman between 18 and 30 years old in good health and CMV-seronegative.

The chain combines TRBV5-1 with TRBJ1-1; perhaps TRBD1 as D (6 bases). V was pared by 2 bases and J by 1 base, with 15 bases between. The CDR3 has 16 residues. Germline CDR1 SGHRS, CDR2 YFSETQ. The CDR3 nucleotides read TGCGCCAGCAGCTTTGCTCAGGGAGGGGGGAACACTGAAGCTTTCTTT. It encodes CASSFAQGGGNTEAFF.

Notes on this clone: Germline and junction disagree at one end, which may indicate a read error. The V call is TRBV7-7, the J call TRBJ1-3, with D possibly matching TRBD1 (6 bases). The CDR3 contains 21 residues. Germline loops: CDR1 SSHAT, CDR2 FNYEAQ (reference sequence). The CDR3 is CASSPKHFQGPCASSRHTIYF. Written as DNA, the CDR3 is TGTGCTAGCAGCCCCAAACATTTCCAGGGGCCATGCGCCTCTTCCAGACACACCATATATTTT.

The CDR3 region is CASTRQGITATDTQYF. The DNA for the CDR3 is TGTGCCAGCACTCGACAGGGGATTACTGCCACAGATACGCAGTATTTT. The V call is TRBV27, the J call TRBJ2-3, with TRBD1 matching over 8 bases. V shed 7 bases and J 2 bases; nucleotides not matched to a gene: 11. The CDR3 extends over 16 amino acids. Germline CDR1 and CDR2: MNHEY and SMNVEV (reference sequence).

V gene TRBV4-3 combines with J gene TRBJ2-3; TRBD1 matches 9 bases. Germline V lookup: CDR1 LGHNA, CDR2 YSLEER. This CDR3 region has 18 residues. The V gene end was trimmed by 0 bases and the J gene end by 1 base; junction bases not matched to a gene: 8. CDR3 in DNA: TGCGCCAGCAGCCAAGACCTAGGGACAGGGCCCCGCACAGATACGCAGTATTTT. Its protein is CASSQDLGTGPRTDTQYF.

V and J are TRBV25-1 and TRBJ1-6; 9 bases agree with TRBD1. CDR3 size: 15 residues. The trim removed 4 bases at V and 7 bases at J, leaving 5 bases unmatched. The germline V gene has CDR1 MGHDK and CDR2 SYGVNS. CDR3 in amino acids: CASSVRGTGNSPLHF. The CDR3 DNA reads TGTGCCAGCAGTGTTCGAGGGACAGGGAATTCACCCCTCCACTTT.

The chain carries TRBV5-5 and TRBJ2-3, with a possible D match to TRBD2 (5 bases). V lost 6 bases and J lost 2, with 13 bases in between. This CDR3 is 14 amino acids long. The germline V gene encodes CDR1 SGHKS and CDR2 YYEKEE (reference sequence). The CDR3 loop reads CASNSQRNTDTQYF. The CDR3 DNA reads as TGTGCCAGCAACTCCCAGCGGAACACAGATACGCAGTATTTT.

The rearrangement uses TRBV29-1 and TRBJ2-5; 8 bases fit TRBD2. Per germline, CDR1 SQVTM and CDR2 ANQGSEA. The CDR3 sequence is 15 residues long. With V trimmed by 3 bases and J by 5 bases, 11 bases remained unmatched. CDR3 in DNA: TGCAGCGTTGAGCGACGGGGGGGACTGGGGGAGACCCAGTACTTC. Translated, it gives CSVERRGGLGETQYF.

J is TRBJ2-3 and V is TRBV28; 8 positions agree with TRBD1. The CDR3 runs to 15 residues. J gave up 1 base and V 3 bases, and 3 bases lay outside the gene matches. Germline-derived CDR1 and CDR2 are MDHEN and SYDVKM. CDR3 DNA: TGTGCCAGCAGTTTGCAGGGGGCTCGCACAGATACGCAGTATTTT. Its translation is CASSLQGARTDTQYF.

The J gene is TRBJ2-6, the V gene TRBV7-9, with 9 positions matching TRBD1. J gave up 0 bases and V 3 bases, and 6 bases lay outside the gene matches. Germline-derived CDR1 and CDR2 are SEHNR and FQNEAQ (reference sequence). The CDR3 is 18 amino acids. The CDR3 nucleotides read TGTGCCAGCAGCTTGAAGGACAGGGGTCTCTCTGGGGCCAACGTCCTGACTTTC. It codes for CASSLKDRGLSGANVLTF.

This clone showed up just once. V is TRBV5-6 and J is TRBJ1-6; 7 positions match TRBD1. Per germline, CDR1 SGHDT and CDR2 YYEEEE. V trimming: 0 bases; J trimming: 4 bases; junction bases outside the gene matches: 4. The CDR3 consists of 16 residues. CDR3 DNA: TGTGCCAGCAGCTTGGCCCAGGGGGGATATAATTCACCCCTCCACTTT. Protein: CASSLAQGGYNSPLHF.

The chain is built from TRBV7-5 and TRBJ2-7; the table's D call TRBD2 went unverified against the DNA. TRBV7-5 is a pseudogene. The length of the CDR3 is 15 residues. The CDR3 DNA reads TGTGCCAGAAGCACGGATCCGGGACTAAACTACGAGCAGTACTTC. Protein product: CARSTDPGLNYEQYF.

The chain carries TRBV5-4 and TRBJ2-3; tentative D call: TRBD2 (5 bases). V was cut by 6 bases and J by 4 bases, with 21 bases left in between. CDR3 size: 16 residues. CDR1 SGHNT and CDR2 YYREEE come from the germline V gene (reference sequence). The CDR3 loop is CASTPSLASVADTQYF. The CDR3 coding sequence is TGTGCCAGCACCCCTAGCTTGGCTTCGGTCGCAGATACGCAGTATTTT.

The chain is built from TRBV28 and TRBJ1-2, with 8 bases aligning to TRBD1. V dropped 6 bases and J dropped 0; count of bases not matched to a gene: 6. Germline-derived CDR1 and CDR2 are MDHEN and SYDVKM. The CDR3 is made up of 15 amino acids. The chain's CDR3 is CASSPPGQANYGYTF. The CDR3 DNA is TGTGCCAGCAGCCCTCCGGGACAGGCTAACTATGGCTACACCTTC.

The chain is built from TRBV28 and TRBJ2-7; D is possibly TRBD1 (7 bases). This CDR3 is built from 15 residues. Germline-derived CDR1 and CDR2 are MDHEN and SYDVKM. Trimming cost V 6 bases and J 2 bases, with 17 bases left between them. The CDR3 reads CASSGAGQSAYEQYF. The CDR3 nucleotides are TGTGCCAGCAGCGGCGCGGGACAGTCAGCCTACGAGCAGTACTTC.

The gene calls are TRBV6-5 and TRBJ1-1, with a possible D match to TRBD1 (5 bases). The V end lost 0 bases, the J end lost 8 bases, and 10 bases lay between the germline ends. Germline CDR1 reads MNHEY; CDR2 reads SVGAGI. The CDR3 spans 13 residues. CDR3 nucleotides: TGTGCCAGCAGTTACTCGACAGTCGGAGAAGCTTTCTTT. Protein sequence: CASSYSTVGEAFF.